This T cell receptor (beta chain) comes out of a study of post-analysis software for immune sequencing data. Overall study results and limits: Significantly lower normalized Chao1 diversity was seen in multiple sclerosis patients than in controls. Included in a set of a few TRBV segments more frequent in patients than controls were TRBV5-6, TRBV5-1 and TRBV20-1.

As to this clonotype: Its target is not known.

This CDR3 is 17 amino acids long. CDR1 is SGHRS, CDR2 YFSETQ, per germline. Unmatched junction bases numbered 12, after V lost 2 bases and J lost 9 bases. Unique molecular identifiers were present in the TCR beta cDNA libraries. MiXCR was run by TCRdb on the PCR reads, yielding one entry per CDR3 protein. The repertoire includes 750,000 to 950,000 distinct CDR3 sequences, about 53% of them detected once, and around 4.5% sits in the top ten. This rearrangement joins TRBV5-1 to TRBJ2-1; TRBD2 agrees at 12 bases. The sequence was obtained from a girl aged 5 to 17 with multiple sclerosis. The sample consisted of blood. For the CDR3, the DNA is TGCGCCAGCAGCTTTCCCAGACTAGCGGGAGTTGCCCTTGAGCAGTTCTTC. Translated, it gives CASSFPRLAGVALEQFF.